The 10 T cell receptor beta chains in this list originate from one sample, sequenced in a study of cytomegalovirus exposure and HLA in healthy donors. A multiplex PCR was run with 60 Vbeta primers and 13 Jbeta primers. TCRdb's table, derived via immunoSEQ multiplex PCR, lists solely in-frame clones and lacks some. Here the sample spans under 150,000 clones, around 74% being singletons. The material sequenced was PBMCs. The source of these receptors is a woman aged 18-35 years in good health and CMV-seronegative.

The CDR3: CASSLRDRGQKWYGYTF. Here the CDR3 DNA reads TGTGCCAGCAGCTTAAGGGACAGGGGGCAAAAATGGTATGGCTACACCTTC. V gene TRBV7-9 combines with J gene TRBJ1-2; 12 bases are shared with TRBD1. Germline assignment: CDR1 SEHNR and CDR2 FQNEAQ (reference sequence). The V segment lost 2 bases and the J segment 5 bases; nucleotides outside the gene matches: 9. CDR3 length: 17 amino acids.

The chain links TRBV6-4 to TRBJ1-2; no reliable D call. Trimming left V 3 bases short and J 9 bases short, with 17 bases between. Germline V lookup: CDR1 MRHNA, CDR2 SNTAGT. CDR3 length: 14 residues. The CDR3 loop is CASSEGQASVSYTF. The CDR3, as DNA: TGTGCCAGCAGTGAGGGCCAGGCCTCAGTTAGCTACACCTTC.

This clone was seen only a few times. This chain connects TRBV7-9 to TRBJ2-5; 13 nucleotides line up with TRBD2. V trimming: 5 bases; J trimming: 7 bases; junction bases outside the gene matches: 10. CDR1 is SEHNR and CDR2 is FQNEAQ in the germline V gene (reference sequence). The CDR3 spans 16 residues. The CDR3 bases are TGTGCCAGCAGCCAGACTAGCGGGGGGCCTACGGGGACCCAGTACTTC. Amino acids: CASSQTSGGPTGTQYF.

The chain links TRBV7-9 to TRBJ1-2, with 8 bases fitting TRBD1. This CDR3 has 16 residues. CDR1 and CDR2 from the germline V gene are SEHNR and FQNEAQ (reference sequence). V was clipped by 5 bases and J by 6 bases; unmatched bases: 14. The CDR3 is CASSLTQTGVENGYTF. CDR3 bases: TGTGCCAGCAGCCTAACCCAGACAGGGGTTGAGAATGGCTACACCTTC.

The chain has TRBV7-9 and TRBJ2-1; 8 positions agree with TRBD2. The CDR3 has 12 residues. Trimming at V came to 8 bases and at J to 4 bases, leaving 1 base not matched to a gene. In germline, CDR1 is SEHNR, CDR2 FQNEAQ (reference sequence). CDR3 coding DNA: TGTGCCAGCGGCGGGGGGTACAATGAGCAGTTCTTC. This encodes CASGGGYNEQFF.

This clone was picked up a small number of times. The rearrangement uses TRBV4-1 and TRBJ1-5; possible D gene TRBD1, 5 bases. Germline CDR1 and CDR2: MGHRA and YSYEKL. Trimming removed 0 bases at V and 0 bases at J, with 9 bases between. CDR3 length: 16 residues. CDR3 DNA: TGCGCCAGCAGCCAAGATCAGGGCTATAGCAATCAGCCCCAGCATTTT. It translates to CASSQDQGYSNQPQHF.

There are a few counts of this clone. The chain employs TRBV5-4 and TRBJ2-3; TRBD1 aligns across 7 bases. Germline assignment: CDR1 SGHNT and CDR2 YYREEE (reference sequence). After removal of 0 bases from V and 5 bases from J, the junction contained 12 bases not matched to a gene. The CDR3 is 17 residues long. The chain's CDR3 is CASSLGLTNRGEDTQYF. CDR3 bases: TGTGCCAGCAGCTTGGGATTAACCAACAGGGGTGAAGATACGCAGTATTTT.

The V and J genes are TRBV6-5 and TRBJ2-1; 7 nucleotides align to TRBD2. CDR1 is MNHEY and CDR2 is SVGAGI in the germline V gene. The V segment lost 0 bases and the J segment 2 bases; nucleotides outside the gene matches: 1. This CDR3 contains 15 residues. The CDR3 reads CASSYSRGTYNEQFF. As DNA, the CDR3 is TGTGCCAGCAGTTACTCGCGGGGGACCTACAATGAGCAGTTCTTC.

V is TRBV15 and J is TRBJ1-5, with D uncertain. Germline V gene sequence: CDR1 LNHNV, CDR2 YYDKDF (reference sequence). CDR3 length equals 13 residues. Trimming took 5 bases from V and 7 from J, leaving 12 bases between them. CDR3 sequence reads: CATSGPGLQPQHF. CDR3 nucleotides: TGTGCCACCAGCGGGCCGGGATTACAGCCCCAGCATTTT.

This clone was recorded only once. The rearrangement links TRBV7-9 to TRBJ2-3; no reliable D call. This CDR3 spans 13 amino acids. CDR1 and CDR2 (germline): SEHNR, FQNEAQ (reference sequence). The V end was cut by 4 bases, the J end by 4 bases, with 9 bases between. CDR3 DNA sequence: TGTGCCAGCAGCTCCGCCCTATCAGATACGCAGTATTTT. Its protein product is CASSSALSDTQYF.